These T cell receptor beta chains were read from a single sample in a study of cytomegalovirus exposure and HLA in healthy donors. Here immunoSEQ multiplex PCR was the method, and the copy in TCRdb shows in-frame clones only, minus some. The table has some 170,000 clones, roughly 77% seen once. The specimen was PBMCs. Receptors were obtained from a man in his late teens or twenties in good health and CMV-seropositive. The CDR3 runs from the conserved cysteine through the conserved F or W. Fields, in order: clone size, D gene, V gene, J gene, CDR3 DNA, CDR3 protein. A D gene is named only where the DNA matches it firmly. The size of a clone is reported for some rows only, either as once, few or many, or as a class for expanded clones.

NA	TRBD2	TRBV13	TRBJ2-3	TGTGCCAGCAGCCAGGAGGCTAGCGGGAGTGGGACAGATACGCAGTATTTT	CASSQEASGSGTDTQYF
few	TRBD1	TRBV7-9	TRBJ2-1	TGTGCCAGCAGCCCCGGGACAGGCTTCTTAGGCACCCCATTGAATGAGCAGTTCTTC	CASSPGTGFLGTPLNEQFF
NA	NA	TRBV27	TRBJ2-1	TGTGCCAGCAGTAACCAGGGCAATGAGCAGTTCTTC	CASSNQGNEQFF
NA	TRBD1	TRBV5-8	TRBJ2-1	TGTGCCAGCAGCTGGGACAGGACCTACAATGAGCAGTTCTTC	CASSWDRTYNEQFF
NA	NA	TRBV19	TRBJ1-2	TGTGCCAGTAGTACCGTTCTTGGTCAGTATTATGGCTACACCTTC	CASSTVLGQYYGYTF
NA	TRBD1	TRBV27	TRBJ2-3	TGTGCCAGCCGGACAGGGGGCGCAGATACGCAGTATTTT	CASRTGGADTQYF
NA	TRBD2	TRBV7-6	TRBJ2-3	TGTGCCAGCAGCCTCCGAGGACTAGCGGGAGGGATGAGGGCAGATACGCAGTATTTT	CASSLRGLAGGMRADTQYF
NA	NA	TRBV9	TRBJ1-4	TGTGCCAGCAGCGTAGCAGGGTCTAATGAAAAACTGTTTTTT	CASSVAGSNEKLFF
few	NA	TRBV19	TRBJ2-3	TGTGCCACGGACTCAGGCGCAGCTACGCAGTATTTT	CATDSGAATQYF
NA	NA	TRBV2	TRBJ1-2	TGTGCCAGCAGCAAATTACCAGGGAACCATGGCTACACCTTC	CASSKLPGNHGYTF
NA	TRBD1	TRBV10-3	TRBJ1-2	TGTGCCATCAGTGAGTCGACAGGGCAAGGCTACACCTTC	CAISESTGQGYTF
NA	NA	TRBV5-1	TRBJ1-1	TGCGCCAGCAGCCCCGGGGAGGCGAACACTGAAGCTTTCTTT	CASSPGEANTEAFF
NA	TRBD1	TRBV5-1	TRBJ2-3	TGCGCCAGCAGCTTGGAAGGACAGGGAGTCACAGATACGCAGTATTTT	CASSLEGQGVTDTQYF
NA	NA	TRBV6-5	TRBJ1-2	TGTGCCAGCAGGAGGCATGAGTTCTATGGCTACACCTTC	CASRRHEFYGYTF
NA	TRBD2	TRBV5-1	TRBJ2-3	TGCGCCAGCAGCTTAGCGGGGGAACTTGGTACGCAGTATTTT	CASSLAGELGTQYF
few	TRBD1	TRBV2	TRBJ1-2	TGTGCCAGCAGGGAGGACAGGATAAATGGCTACACCTTC	CASREDRINGYTF
few	NA	TRBV11-2	TRBJ2-6	TGTGCCAGCAGCTTAAGCGGAGCTGGGGCCAACGTCCTGACTTTC	CASSLSGAGANVLTF
NA	NA	TRBV5-4	TRBJ1-2	TGTGCCAGCAGCTTGGTAAGCGGTAACGGCTACACCTTC	CASSLVSGNGYTF
once	TRBD1	TRBV19	TRBJ1-5	TGTGCCAGTAGTTCGACAGGGACTCAGCCCCAGCATTTT	CASSSTGTQPQHF
NA	TRBD1	TRBV6-5	TRBJ1-2	TGTGCCAGCAGGGGGACAGGGTCAAACTATGGCTACACCTTC	CASRGTGSNYGYTF
few	TRBD1	TRBV7-3	TRBJ2-2	TGTGCCAGCAGCTTATCGGGACAGGGGCCCGGGGAGCTGTTTTTT	CASSLSGQGPGELFF
NA	TRBD2	TRBV19	TRBJ2-1	TGTGCCAGTAGTATATCGGCGGGAGGGTCATACAATGAGCAGTTCTTC	CASSISAGGSYNEQFF
few	NA	TRBV4-2	TRBJ1-5	TGTGCCAGCAGCCAAAGGAGCCATAGCAATCAGCCCCAGCATTTT	CASSQRSHSNQPQHF
NA	NA	TRBV6-5	TRBJ1-5	TGTGCCAGCAGAACAGGGAATCAGCCCCAGCATTTT	CASRTGNQPQHF
NA	NA	TRBV19	TRBJ1-3	TGTGCCAGTGTACAGGGTTATGGAAACACCATATATTTT	CASVQGYGNTIYF
once	NA	TRBV11-2	TRBJ1-1	TGTGCCAGCAGCTTAGTGGGGGGGGGAGGCGTTAGCACTGAAGCTTTCTTT	CASSLVGGGGVSTEAFF
NA	NA	TRBV6-6	TRBJ1-2	TGTGCCAGCAGTTACGACCCGGGGGCTAACTATGGCTACACCTTC	CASSYDPGANYGYTF
NA	TRBD1	TRBV7-9	TRBJ2-3	TGTGCCAGCAGCAGAGGGACAGGGACGACTGCCACAGATACGCAGTATTTT	CASSRGTGTTATDTQYF
NA	TRBD1	TRBV18	TRBJ2-1	TGTGCCAGCTCACCAGGGGGCCAAGGGACAGGGGGCTACAATGAGCAGTTCTTC	CASSPGGQGTGGYNEQFF
NA	NA	TRBV19	TRBJ1-2	TGTGCCAGTAGTAGTACTCCCCTTAACTATGGCTACACCTTC	CASSSTPLNYGYTF
NA	TRBD1	TRBV5-1	TRBJ1-1	TGCGCCAGCAGCGCGGACAGGGATTATACTGAAGCTTTCTTT	CASSADRDYTEAFF
NA	TRBD2	TRBV6-6	TRBJ2-2	TGTGCCAGCAGTTTTGAAGCGGGAGTAAGGGGGGAGCTGTTTTTT	CASSFEAGVRGELFF
few	NA	TRBV19	TRBJ2-3	TGTGCCAGTAGAGTCCCGGGGGATCCCACAGATACGCAGTATTTT	CASRVPGDPTDTQYF
NA	NA	TRBV7-8	TRBJ2-6	TGTGCCAGCAGCTTAGGCGCAGGCCCCGGGGCCAACGTCCTGACTTTC	CASSLGAGPGANVLTF
NA	TRBD1	TRBV19	TRBJ1-5	TGTGCCAGTAGGACAGGGGGCGCGGATCAGCCCCAGCATTTT	CASRTGGADQPQHF
once	NA	TRBV18	TRBJ2-1	TGTGCCAGCTCCAGGGGACAAGGGGATTTGGGTGAGCAGTTCTTC	CASSRGQGDLGEQFF
NA	TRBD1	TRBV6-1	TRBJ1-1	TGTGCCAGCAGTGACAGGGACAGGGGGTCGACTGAAGCTTTCTTT	CASSDRDRGSTEAFF
NA	NA	TRBV5-6	TRBJ1-3	TGTGCCAGCAGCTTATACAGGGAAAACACCATATATTTT	CASSLYRENTIYF
NA	NA	TRBV7-9	TRBJ1-2	TGTGCCAGCAGCTTATTCGCCAGGGTGAACTATGGCTACACCTTC	CASSLFARVNYGYTF
NA	TRBD1	TRBV28	TRBJ1-2	TGTGCCAGCAGTTTAGAGGCAGGGGGCTATGGCTACACCTTC	CASSLEAGGYGYTF
once	TRBD1	TRBV6-5	TRBJ1-1	TGTGCCAGCAGTTACCGCGGACAGGGGGACACTGAAGCTTTCTTT	CASSYRGQGDTEAFF
NA	NA	TRBV7-9	TRBJ1-1	TGTGCCAGCAGCTTTCCGAGGGCCACTGAAGCTTTCTTT	CASSFPRATEAFF
few	TRBD2	TRBV2	TRBJ2-1	TGTGCCAGCAGTGAAGAGCCCCGGACTAGCGGGGCTAACAATGAGCAGTTCTTC	CASSEEPRTSGANNEQFF
NA	TRBD2	TRBV11-3	TRBJ2-3	TGTGCCAGCAGCTTGGTGCTAGCGGGGCGCAGAGCGCAGTATTTT	CASSLVLAGRRAQYF
NA	TRBD1	TRBV29-1	TRBJ1-5	TGCAGCGCAGGGGGTGGCAATCAGCCCCAGCATTTT	CSAGGGNQPQHF
few	NA	TRBV7-2	TRBJ2-3	TGTGCCAGCAGCTCGCTGGACAGAAGCACAGATACGCAGTATTTT	CASSSLDRSTDTQYF
NA	TRBD1	TRBV5-4	TRBJ1-4	TGTGCCAGCAGCCTAGACAGGGGAGGAGAAAAACTGTTTTTT	CASSLDRGGEKLFF
few	NA	TRBV28	TRBJ2-5	TGTGCCAGCAGCTCCGACATCACCAGGAAGACCCAGTACTTC	CASSSDITRKTQYF
NA	NA	TRBV27	TRBJ1-2	TGTGCCAGTAGAGCGTGGGTTGACTATGGCTACACCTTC	CASRAWVDYGYTF
NA	TRBD1	TRBV11-3	TRBJ2-1	TGTGCCAGCAGCTTAGAACAAAACAGGGGTGAGCAGTTCTTC	CASSLEQNRGEQFF
NA	NA	TRBV19	TRBJ1-1	TGTGCCAGTAGTCCCAAGCTTAGGGGCACTGAAGCTTTCTTT	CASSPKLRGTEAFF
NA	NA	TRBV21-1	TRBJ2-3	TGTGCCAGCAGCGCCCACGGGGGGGAGGGATCCACAGATACGCAGTATTTT	CASSAHGGEGSTDTQYF
NA	TRBD1	TRBV27	TRBJ1-3	TGTGCCAGCGGACAGGGTGGAGGAAACACCATATATTTT	CASGQGGGNTIYF
NA	NA	TRBV2	TRBJ1-2	TGTGCCAGCAGTGCGGTGCGGGTTCCCTATGGCTACACCTTC	CASSAVRVPYGYTF
NA	TRBD1	TRBV19	TRBJ1-5	TGTGCCAGTAGTCCTGGACAGGGAGGCCAGCCCCAGCATTTT	CASSPGQGGQPQHF
NA	TRBD2	TRBV27	TRBJ2-3	TGTGCCAGCAGTTTACGACTAGCGAGGACCACAGATACGCAGTATTTT	CASSLRLARTTDTQYF
NA	NA	TRBV5-1	TRBJ2-3	TGCGCCAGCAGGCAGGAGGGCACAGATACGCAGTATTTT	CASRQEGTDTQYF
NA	NA	TRBV11-2	TRBJ2-2	TGTGCCAGCAGCTTGGGGCGAAACGGGGAGCTGTTTTTT	CASSLGRNGELFF
NA	TRBD1	TRBV9	TRBJ1-1	TGTGCCAGCAGCGGACAGGGGAGGACTGAAGCTTTCTTT	CASSGQGRTEAFF